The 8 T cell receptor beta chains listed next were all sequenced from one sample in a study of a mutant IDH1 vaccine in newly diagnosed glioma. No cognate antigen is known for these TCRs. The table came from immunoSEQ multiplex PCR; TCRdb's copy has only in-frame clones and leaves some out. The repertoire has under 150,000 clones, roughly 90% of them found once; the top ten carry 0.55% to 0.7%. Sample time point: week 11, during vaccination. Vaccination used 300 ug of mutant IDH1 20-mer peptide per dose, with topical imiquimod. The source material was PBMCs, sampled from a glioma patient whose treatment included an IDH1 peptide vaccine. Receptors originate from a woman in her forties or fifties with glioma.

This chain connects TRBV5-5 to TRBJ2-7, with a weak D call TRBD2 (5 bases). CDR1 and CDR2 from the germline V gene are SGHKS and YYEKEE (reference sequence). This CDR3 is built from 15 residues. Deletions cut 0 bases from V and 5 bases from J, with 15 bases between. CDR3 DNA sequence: TGTGCCAGCAGCTTGGGGACTCACCTCGTCCACGAGCAGTACTTC. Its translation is CASSLGTHLVHEQYF. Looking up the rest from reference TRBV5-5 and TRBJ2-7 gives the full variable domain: DAGVTQSPTHLIKTRGQQVTLRCSPISGHKSVSWYQQVLGQGPQFIFQYYEKEERGRGNFPDRFSARQFPNYSSELNVNALLLGDSALYLCASSLGTHLVHEQYFGPGTRLTVT.

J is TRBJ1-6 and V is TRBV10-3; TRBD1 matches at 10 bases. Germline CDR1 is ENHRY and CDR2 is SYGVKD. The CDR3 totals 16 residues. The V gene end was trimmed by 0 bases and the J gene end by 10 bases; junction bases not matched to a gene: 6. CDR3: CAISESLGQGDSPLHF. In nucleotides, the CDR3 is TGTGCCATCAGTGAGTCCTTAGGACAGGGGGACTCACCCCTCCACTTT.

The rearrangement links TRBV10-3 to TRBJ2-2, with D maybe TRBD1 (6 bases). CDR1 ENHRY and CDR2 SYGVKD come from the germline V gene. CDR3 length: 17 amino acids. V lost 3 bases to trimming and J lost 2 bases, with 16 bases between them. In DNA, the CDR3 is TGTGCCATCAGTGACTCTGTTATAGGGGGAAACACCGGGGAGCTGTTTTTT. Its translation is CAISDSVIGGNTGELFF.

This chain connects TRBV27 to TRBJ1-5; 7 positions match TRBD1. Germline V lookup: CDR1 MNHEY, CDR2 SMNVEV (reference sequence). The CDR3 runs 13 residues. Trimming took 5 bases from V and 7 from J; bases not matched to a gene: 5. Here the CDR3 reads CASSRQGNQPQHF. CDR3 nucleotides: TGTGCCAGCAGTAGACAGGGTAACCAGCCCCAGCATTTT.

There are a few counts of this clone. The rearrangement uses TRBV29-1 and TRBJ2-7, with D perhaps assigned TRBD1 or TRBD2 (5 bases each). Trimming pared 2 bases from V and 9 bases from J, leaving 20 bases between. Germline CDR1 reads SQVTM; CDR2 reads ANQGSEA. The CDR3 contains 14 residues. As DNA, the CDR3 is TGCAGCGTTGAACAGCAGGGTGCGGCTGGAGGGCAGTACTTC. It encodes CSVEQQGAAGGQYF.

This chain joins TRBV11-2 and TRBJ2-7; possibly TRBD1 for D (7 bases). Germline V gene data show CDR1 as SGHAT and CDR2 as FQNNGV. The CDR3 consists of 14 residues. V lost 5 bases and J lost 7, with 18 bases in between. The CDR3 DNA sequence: TGTGCCAGCAGCCTACAGGGGACTTCGGTAGAGCAGTACTTC. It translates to CASSLQGTSVEQYF.

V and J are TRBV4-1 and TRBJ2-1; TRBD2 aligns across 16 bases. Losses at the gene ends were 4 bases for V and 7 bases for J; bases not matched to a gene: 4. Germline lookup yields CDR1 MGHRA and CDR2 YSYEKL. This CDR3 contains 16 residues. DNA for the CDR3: TGCGCCAGCAGCCGGGGACTAGCGGGAGGGCAAAATGAGCAGTTCTTC. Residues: CASSRGLAGGQNEQFF.

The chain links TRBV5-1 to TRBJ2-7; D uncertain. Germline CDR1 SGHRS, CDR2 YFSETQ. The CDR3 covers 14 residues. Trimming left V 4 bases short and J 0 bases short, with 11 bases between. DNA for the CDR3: TGCGCCAGCAGCCTAAACAGTGCCTCCTACGAGCAGTACTTC. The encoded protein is CASSLNSASYEQYF.